The next 21 T cell receptor beta chains were all read from a single sample in a study of shared clonotypes between healthy human individuals (dated by TCRdb to the early 2020s). For the CD8 naive samples, CD45RO-negative cells were positively selected for CCR7, yielding a CD45RA+CCR7+ population from which TemRA cells were excluded. Library construction relied on the immunoSEQ multiplex PCR assay. TCRdb's version of the immuneACCESS table is confined to in-frame rearrangements and falls short of the full clone set. An unresolved V gene accounts for under half of the shortfall where checked; the remainder is of unknown origin. A total of about 2.2 million clones appear in this sample, around 93% of them only once. Jointly, the top ten make up more than 1.5% of the sample. Sample: naive CD8+ T cells from PBMCs. What the cell subset or site label conveys for this sample: CD45RA+CCR7+. The receptors come from a man aged 18 to 30 in good health. Some clones in this sample may be carry-over from other donors' samples.

This clone showed up just once. V gene TRBV6-5 combines with J gene TRBJ2-7; 10 bases are shared with TRBD2. Trimming at V came to 6 bases and at J to 5 bases, leaving 7 bases not matched to a gene. CDR3 size: 14 residues. Germline V gene lookup returns CDR1 MNHEY and CDR2 SVGAGI. Written as DNA, the CDR3 is TGTGCCAGCAGCACGACTAGCGGGTACCACGAGCAGTACTTC. Translating it yields CASSTTSGYHEQYF.

The V call is TRBV7-9, the J call TRBJ2-7, with a tentative D call TRBD2 (5 bases). Germline V gene lookup returns CDR1 SEHNR and CDR2 FQNEAQ (reference sequence). This CDR3 has 14 residues. Trimming cost V 5 bases and J 3 bases, with 14 bases left between them. In nucleotides, the CDR3 is TGTGCCAGCAGCCCGAGGACGGACTTCTACGAGCAGTACTTC. It translates to CASSPRTDFYEQYF.

This clone was counted a few times. The CDR3 loop reads CASSIYREGNQPQHF. The CDR3 DNA reads as TGTGCCAGTAGTATCTACAGGGAGGGCAATCAGCCCCAGCATTTT. The chain couples TRBV19 to TRBJ1-5; D perhaps matches TRBD1 (6 bases). This CDR3 region has 15 residues. Trimming removed 3 bases from V and 2 bases from J, with 11 bases in between. Germline V gene data show CDR1 as LNHDA and CDR2 as SQIVND (reference sequence).

J is TRBJ2-2 and V is TRBV7-9; 15 positions agree with TRBD2. V lost 4 bases, J lost 6 bases, and 3 bases stayed unmatched. Per the germline V gene, CDR1 is SEHNR and CDR2 is FQNEAQ (reference sequence). This CDR3 has 16 amino acids. The CDR3 loop reads CASSSGLAGGPGELFF. DNA of the CDR3: TGTGCCAGCAGCTCCGGACTAGCGGGAGGGCCCGGGGAGCTGTTTTTT.

Regarding this clone: Other DNA variants within this sample encode the same CDR3. V is TRBV9 and J is TRBJ1-4, with D tentatively TRBD1 (5 bases). The CDR3 totals 15 residues. Between the trimmed V and J ends, which lost 3 bases and 0 bases, there was a span of 9 bases. CDR1 and CDR2 (germline): SGDLS, YYNGEE. The CDR3 region is CASSAGTATNEKLFF. CDR3 sequence (DNA): TGTGCCAGCAGCGCCGGGACGGCAACTAATGAAAAACTGTTTTTT.

The chain couples TRBV4-1 to TRBJ2-2, with D possibly matching TRBD2 (5 bases). The V end was cut by 0 bases, the J end by 6 bases, with 11 bases between. CDR1 is MGHRA and CDR2 is YSYEKL in the germline V gene. This CDR3 is 15 amino acids long. CDR3: CASSQEVASPGELFF. CDR3 sequence (DNA): TGCGCCAGCAGCCAAGAAGTGGCTAGCCCCGGGGAGCTGTTTTTT.

The chain combines TRBV19 with TRBJ2-7; tentative D call: TRBD1 (5 bases). The CDR3 runs to 16 residues. CDR1 LNHDA and CDR2 SQIVND come from the germline V gene (reference sequence). V was pared by 5 bases and J by 2 bases, with 19 bases between. The CDR3 is CASSEIWTTEAYEQYF. Here the CDR3 DNA reads TGTGCCAGTAGTGAAATTTGGACAACCGAAGCCTACGAGCAGTACTTC.

This clone came up once. The chain employs TRBV27 and TRBJ2-7; tentative D call: TRBD1 (6 bases). This CDR3 spans 13 amino acids. With 5 bases removed from V and 5 bases from J, the gap between germline ends came to 13 bases. The V gene's germline CDR1 is MNHEY and CDR2 SMNVEV (reference sequence). Here the CDR3 DNA reads TGTGCCAGCAGTGGTACAGGGAACGACGAGCAGTACTTC. It yields the protein CASSGTGNDEQYF.

This clone is a singleton in its sample. This sequence joins TRBV6-6 and TRBJ1-3; D call uncertain. The germline V gene has CDR1 MNHNY and CDR2 SVGAGI (reference sequence). V lost 0 bases to trimming and J lost 9 bases, with 3 bases between them. The CDR3 spans 11 residues. The CDR3 DNA reads as TGTGCCAGCAGTTACTCTATCACCATATATTTT. Its protein is CASSYSITIYF.

The chain uses TRBV6-1 and TRBJ1-1, with D perhaps matching TRBD1 (6 bases). This CDR3 is built from 15 residues. Germline CDR1 is MNHNS and CDR2 is SASEGT. V dropped 6 bases and J dropped 1 base, with 15 bases sitting between them. CDR3: CASRRRDTQNTEAFF. As DNA, the CDR3 is TGTGCCAGCAGGAGGAGGGACACCCAGAACACTGAAGCTTTCTTT.

The chain links TRBV6-1 to TRBJ2-7; 7 bases are shared with TRBD2. Germline V gives CDR1 MNHNS, CDR2 SASEGT. This CDR3 is 15 amino acids long. Trimming took 5 bases from V and 0 from J; bases not matched to a gene: 7. CDR3 region: CASSPMGGSSYEQYF. The CDR3, as DNA: TGTGCCAGCAGTCCAATGGGCGGGAGCTCCTACGAGCAGTACTTC.

The chain couples TRBV4-2 to TRBJ2-2; TRBD1 matches 9 bases. V gave up 8 bases and J gave up 5 bases; unmatched junction bases: 6. Germline assignment: CDR1 LGHNA and CDR2 YNFKEQ. CDR3 size: 14 residues. CDR3 sequence: CASRGTGITGELFF. CDR3 nucleotides: TGTGCCAGCCGCGGGACAGGGATTACCGGGGAGCTGTTTTTT.

This clone has only one observation. J is TRBJ1-2 and V is TRBV28; D is possibly TRBD1 (5 bases). The germline gives CDR1 MDHEN, CDR2 SYDVKM. There are 16 residues in the CDR3. Trimming took off 6 bases at V and 4 bases at J, with 21 bases between the two ends. The CDR3: CASSNPPARTLYGYTF. As DNA, the CDR3 is TGTGCCAGCAGCAACCCTCCGGCTCGGACACTCTATGGCTACACCTTC.

This chain uses TRBV13 with TRBJ2-7; TRBD1 might be the D (6 bases). Germline V CDR1 and CDR2: PRHDT, FYEKMQ (reference sequence). The V end was cut by 4 bases, the J end by 2 bases, with 12 bases between. This CDR3 spans 14 amino acids. As DNA, the CDR3 is TGTGCCAGCAGCTCACGACAGGCGGCCTACGAGCAGTACTTC. This translates into CASSSRQAAYEQYF.

The chain recombines TRBV29-1 with TRBJ2-3, with 8 bases aligning to TRBD1. This CDR3 is 13 amino acids long. V dropped 7 bases and J dropped 4; count of bases not matched to a gene: 7. Germline values: CDR1 SQVTM, CDR2 ANQGSEA. The CDR3 loop is CSALAGGPDTQYF. The CDR3 DNA is TGCAGCGCCCTGGCAGGGGGCCCAGATACGCAGTATTTT.

This clone has only a few counts. The gene calls are TRBV28 and TRBJ1-5, with no clear D. Germline CDR1 is MDHEN and CDR2 is SYDVKM. This CDR3 spans 13 amino acids. The V end lost 4 bases, the J end lost 7 bases, and 11 bases lay between the germline ends. CDR3 sequence (DNA): TGTGCCAGCAGTTCCCACTCGTACCAGCCCCAGCATTTT. As protein: CASSSHSYQPQHF.

The J gene is TRBJ2-7, the V gene TRBV5-1, with D uncertain. The germline V gene has CDR1 SGHRS and CDR2 YFSETQ. There are 11 residues in the CDR3. V lost 6 bases and J 9 bases, leaving 13 bases between the germline ends. For the CDR3, the DNA is TGCGCCAGCAACCAGGCGGACGGGCAGTACTTC. This encodes CASNQADGQYF. The entire variable domain, with the rest obtained from reference TRBV5-1 and TRBJ2-7, is as follows: KAGVTQTPRYLIKTRGQQVTLSCSPISGHRSVSWYQQTPGQGLQFLFEYFSETQRNKGNFPGRFSGRQFSNSRSEMNVSTLELGDSALYLCASNQADGQYFGPGTRLTVT.

This chain uses TRBV14 with TRBJ1-1; unclear D gene. V dropped 5 bases and J dropped 0 bases, with 16 bases sitting between them. The V gene's germline CDR1 is SGHDN and CDR2 FVKESK. The length of the CDR3 is 16 residues. The CDR3 DNA reads TGTGCCAGCAGCGGACGGGTTCCGGGCTTGAACACTGAAGCTTTCTTT. Residues: CASSGRVPGLNTEAFF.

This clone appeared a single time. V usage is TRBV5-1 and J usage is TRBJ2-7, with D hard to call. The CDR3 spans 15 residues. Trimming shortened V by 1 base and J by 5 bases, and 16 bases separated the two germline ends. Looked up from germline, CDR1 is SGHRS and CDR2 is YFSETQ. CDR3: CASSLTLGWVHEQYF. CDR3 sequence (DNA): TGCGCCAGCAGCTTGACCCTTGGGTGGGTCCACGAGCAGTACTTC. Supplemented by reference TRBV5-1 and TRBJ2-7, the full variable domain reads KAGVTQTPRYLIKTRGQQVTLSCSPISGHRSVSWYQQTPGQGLQFLFEYFSETQRNKGNFPGRFSGRQFSNSRSEMNVSTLELGDSALYLCASSLTLGWVHEQYFGPGTRLTVT.

This sequence joins TRBV4-1 and TRBJ2-1; no reliable D call. Trimming left V 4 bases short and J 4 bases short, with 11 bases between. The CDR3 sequence is 14 residues long. Per germline, CDR1 MGHRA and CDR2 YSYEKL. The CDR3 sequence is CASSRGPDYNEQFF. The CDR3 nucleotides are TGCGCCAGCAGCCGAGGCCCTGATTACAATGAGCAGTTCTTC.

On this clone itself: The sample holds other DNA sequences that translate to the same CDR3. The chain joins TRBV10-1 to TRBJ2-1; 10 nucleotides match TRBD2. V was clipped by 2 bases and J by 6 bases; unmatched bases: 4. The V gene's germline CDR1 is WNHNN and CDR2 SYGVQD (reference sequence). CDR3 length equals 15 residues. The CDR3 protein is CASSEGLAGGNEQFF. CDR3 DNA sequence: TGCGCCAGCAGTGAGGGGTTAGCGGGAGGCAATGAGCAGTTCTTC.